The entry that follows covers one T cell receptor (beta chain) sequence. The read ends 3 residues shy of where the CDR3 ends; the end is completed using the germline J gene. The record originates from a study of T cells in women clearing cervical HPV infection. About the study: Controls gave blood once infection was undetectable; cases at lesion identification.

CDR1 is SGHKS and CDR2 is YYEKEE in the germline V gene (reference sequence). This CDR3 comprises 15 residues. The V gene lost 3 bases and the J gene lost 2 bases, with 15 bases spanning the gap. Using immunoSEQ multiplex PCR, the repertoire was profiled, and TCRdb retains in-frame clones only, with some absent. The repertoire table contains around 37,000 clones. This sequence originates from a woman aged 18 to 75 with a cervical HPV16 infection that either progressed to CIN3+ or cleared (not recorded which). Sequenced: blood buffy coat. This rearrangement joins TRBV5-5 to TRBJ2-7; possibly TRBD2 for D (6 bases). CDR3 in amino acids: CASSSRDGGPYEQYF. The covered CDR3 bases are TGTGCCAGCAGCTCACGGGACGGGGGACCCTACGAG.